This T cell receptor beta chain derives from a study of long-term antiretroviral therapy in people with HIV. General study results and limits: Blood dating 2004 to 2017 may reflect older ART regimens. Diversity increased after ART yet remained lower than in transplant donor controls. Regardless of time point, clones expanded before ART dominated the repertoire.

Each sample contained about 0.9-10 million cryopreserved PBMC, thawed before DNA extraction. As for this clone: The antigen is unknown.

The assay, immunoSEQ v3.0, was run at survey level. Only in-frame clones appear in the TCRdb table, and some are missing; sequencing was by immunoSEQ multiplex PCR. The repertoire holds 7,000 to 9,000 clones, roughly four fifths seen once, with approximately 23% in the top ten. CDR1 is MNHNS and CDR2 is SASEGT in the germline V gene. The CDR3 runs 14 residues. J was trimmed by 0 bases and V by 8 bases; bases with no gene match: 4. Sequences were derived from unsorted PBMCs, sampled 0.6 years before starting antiretroviral therapy. This sequence was found in a middle-aged man with HIV. The chain joins TRBV6-1 to TRBJ2-3; 8 bases map to TRBD1. CDR3 nucleotide sequence: TGTGCCAGCCGGACAGGGAGCAGCACAGATACGCAGTATTTT. This codes for CASRTGSSTDTQYF.